One sample yielded the 3 T cell receptor beta chains listed below, sequenced in a study of cytomegalovirus exposure and HLA in healthy donors. Primers included in the PCR were 60 Vbeta and 13 Jbeta primers. TCRdb keeps only in-frame clones here, not all; method: immunoSEQ multiplex PCR. The sample has fewer than 150,000 clones, roughly three quarters seen once. Sample: PBMCs. The receptors shown here come from a woman between 50 and 59 years old in good health and CMV-seronegative.

This clone was detected once. This chain uses TRBV5-1 with TRBJ1-1, with 9 bases matching TRBD1. This CDR3 spans 14 amino acids. Germline CDR1 and CDR2: SGHRS and YFSETQ. With 5 bases clipped from V and 1 base from J, the junction kept 3 bases outside the gene matches. CDR3 DNA sequence: TGCGCCAGCAGAAGGGGACAGGGGAACACTGAAGCTTTCTTT. Encoded protein: CASRRGQGNTEAFF.

The rearrangement uses TRBV11-2 and TRBJ2-5, with TRBD1 matching over 9 bases. The CDR3 consists of 16 residues. V lost 6 bases and J lost 2; bases outside the gene matches: 10. Germline loops: CDR1 SGHAT, CDR2 FQNNGV. CDR3 DNA sequence: TGTGCCAGCAGGGTTACAGGGGGCAACAGGCAAGAGACCCAGTACTTC. Protein: CASRVTGGNRQETQYF.

The CDR3 bases are TGCGCCAGCAACGTCGGACAGGGTGTGGGACACAATGAGCAGTTCTTC. Protein sequence: CASNVGQGVGHNEQFF. The chain has TRBV10-2 and TRBJ2-1; 8 nucleotides match TRBD1. The junction had 13 bases not matched to a gene; V was cut back by 7 bases and J by 5 bases. CDR3 size: 16 residues. Looked up from germline, CDR1 is WSHSY and CDR2 is SAAADI.